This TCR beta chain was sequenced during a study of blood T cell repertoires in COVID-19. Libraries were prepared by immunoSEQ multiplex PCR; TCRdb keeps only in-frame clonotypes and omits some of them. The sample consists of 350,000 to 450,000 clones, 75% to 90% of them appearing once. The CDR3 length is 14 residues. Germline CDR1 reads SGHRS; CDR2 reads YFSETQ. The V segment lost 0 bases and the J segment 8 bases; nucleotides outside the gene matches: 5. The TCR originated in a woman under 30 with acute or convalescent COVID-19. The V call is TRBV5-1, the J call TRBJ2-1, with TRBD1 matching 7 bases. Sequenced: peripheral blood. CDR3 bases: TGCGCCAGCAGCTTGGGGACAGGTTACGATGAGCAGTTCTTC. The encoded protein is CASSLGTGYDEQFF.